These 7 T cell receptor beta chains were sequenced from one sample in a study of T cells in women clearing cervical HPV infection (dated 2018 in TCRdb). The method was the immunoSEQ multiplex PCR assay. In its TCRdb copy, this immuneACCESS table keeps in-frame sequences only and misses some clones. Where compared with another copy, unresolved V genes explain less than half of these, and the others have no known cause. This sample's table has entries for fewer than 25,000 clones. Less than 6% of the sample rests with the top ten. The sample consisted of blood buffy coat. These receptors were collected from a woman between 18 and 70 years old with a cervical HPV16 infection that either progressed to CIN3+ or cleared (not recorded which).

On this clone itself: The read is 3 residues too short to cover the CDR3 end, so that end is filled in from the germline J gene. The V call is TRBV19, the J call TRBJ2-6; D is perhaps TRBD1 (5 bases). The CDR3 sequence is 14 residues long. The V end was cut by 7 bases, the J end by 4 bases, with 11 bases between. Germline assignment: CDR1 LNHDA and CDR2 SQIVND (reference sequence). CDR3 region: CASISRAGANVLTF. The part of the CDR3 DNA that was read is TGTGCCAGTATTTCCAGGGCCGGGGCCAACGTC.

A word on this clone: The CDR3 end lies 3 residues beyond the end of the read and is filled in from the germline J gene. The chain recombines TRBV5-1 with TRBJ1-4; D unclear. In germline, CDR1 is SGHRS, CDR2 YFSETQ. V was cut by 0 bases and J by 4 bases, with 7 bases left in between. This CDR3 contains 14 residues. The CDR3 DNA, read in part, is TGCGCCAGCAGCTTGGGGGCAGTTAATGAAAAA. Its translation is CASSLGAVNEK. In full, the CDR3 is CASSLGAVNEKLFF.

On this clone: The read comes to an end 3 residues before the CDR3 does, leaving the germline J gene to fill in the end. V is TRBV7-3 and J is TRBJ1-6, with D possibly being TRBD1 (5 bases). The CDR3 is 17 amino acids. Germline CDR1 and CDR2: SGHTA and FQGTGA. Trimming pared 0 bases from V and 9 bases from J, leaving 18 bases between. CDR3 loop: CASSLTSPQGSTSPLHF. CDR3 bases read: TGTGCCAGCAGCTTAACGTCACCCCAGGGCAGTACTTCACCC.

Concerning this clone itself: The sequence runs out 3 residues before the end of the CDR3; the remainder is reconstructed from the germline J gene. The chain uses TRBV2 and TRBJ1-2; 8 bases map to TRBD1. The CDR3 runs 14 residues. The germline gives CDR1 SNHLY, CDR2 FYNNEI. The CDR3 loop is CASSGGTGGWDYTF. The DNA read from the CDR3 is TGTGCCAGCAGTGGGGGTACAGGGGGGTGGGAC.

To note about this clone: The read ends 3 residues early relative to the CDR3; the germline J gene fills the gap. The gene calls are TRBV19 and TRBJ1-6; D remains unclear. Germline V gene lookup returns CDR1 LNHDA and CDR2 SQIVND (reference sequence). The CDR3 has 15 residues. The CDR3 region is CASSPRFGEIRTLHF. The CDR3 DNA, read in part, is TGTGCCAGTAGTCCTCGTTTCGGGGAGATTCGAACC. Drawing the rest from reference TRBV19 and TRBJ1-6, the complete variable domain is DGGITQSPKYLFRKEGQNVTLSCEQNLNHDAMYWYRQDPGQGLRLIYYSQIVNDFQKGDIAEGYSVSREKKESFPLTVTSAQKNPTAFYLCASSPRFGEIRTLHFGNGTRLTVT.

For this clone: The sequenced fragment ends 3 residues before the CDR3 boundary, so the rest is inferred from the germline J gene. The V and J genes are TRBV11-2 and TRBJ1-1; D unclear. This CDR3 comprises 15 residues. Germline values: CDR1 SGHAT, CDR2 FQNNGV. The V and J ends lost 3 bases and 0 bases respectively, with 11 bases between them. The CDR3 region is CASSLTRLVNTEAFF. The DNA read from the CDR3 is TGTGCCAGCAGCTTGACTAGGTTAGTGAACACTGAA.

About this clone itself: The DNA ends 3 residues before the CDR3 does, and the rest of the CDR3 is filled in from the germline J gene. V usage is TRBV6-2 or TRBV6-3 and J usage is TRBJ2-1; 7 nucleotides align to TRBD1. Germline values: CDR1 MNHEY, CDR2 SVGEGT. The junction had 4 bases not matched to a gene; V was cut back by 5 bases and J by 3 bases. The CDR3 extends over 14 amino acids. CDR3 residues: CASSITGDYNEQFF. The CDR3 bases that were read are TGTGCCAGCAGTATAACAGGGGACTACAATGAG.